Listed here is a single T cell receptor (beta chain). Germline V gene lookup returns CDR1 MNHNS and CDR2 SASEGT. V dropped 1 base and J dropped 0 bases, with 11 bases sitting between them. The CDR3 is 16 amino acids. Profiling relied on immunoSEQ multiplex PCR, and the TCRdb table lists in-frame clones only, not all of them. This sample has about 20,000 clones, with approximately 90% found just once. These data originate in a study of T cell changes during pregnancy in multiple sclerosis. This sequence was found in a female donor in good health, enrolled as a control in a pregnancy study. The sample consisted of CD8+ T cells from peripheral blood mononuclear cells, taken in the second trimester of pregnancy. The genes are TRBV6-1 and TRBJ2-3; D is undetermined. CDR3 residues: CASSEEPNPSTDTQYF. The DNA for the CDR3 is TGTGCCAGCAGTGAAGAGCCTAACCCTAGCACAGATACGCAGTATTTT.